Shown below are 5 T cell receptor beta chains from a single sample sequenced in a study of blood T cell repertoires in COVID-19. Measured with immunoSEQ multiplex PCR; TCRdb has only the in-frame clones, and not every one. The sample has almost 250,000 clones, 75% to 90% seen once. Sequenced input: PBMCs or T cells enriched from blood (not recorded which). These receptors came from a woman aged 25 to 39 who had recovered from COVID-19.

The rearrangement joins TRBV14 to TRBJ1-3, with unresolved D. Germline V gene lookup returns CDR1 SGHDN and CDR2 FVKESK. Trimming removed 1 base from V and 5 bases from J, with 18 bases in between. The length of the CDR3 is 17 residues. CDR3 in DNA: TGTGCCAGCAGCCAAGGGCCCGGGATCGGACTCCGAAACACCATATATTTT. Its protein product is CASSQGPGIGLRNTIYF.

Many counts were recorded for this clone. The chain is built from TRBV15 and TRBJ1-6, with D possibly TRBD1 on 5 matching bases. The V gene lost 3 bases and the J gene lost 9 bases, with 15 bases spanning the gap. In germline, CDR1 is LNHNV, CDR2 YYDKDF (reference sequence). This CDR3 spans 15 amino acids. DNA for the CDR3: TGTGCCACCAGCAGCTCTAGATCAGGGTTTTCACCCCTCCACTTT. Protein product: CATSSSRSGFSPLHF.

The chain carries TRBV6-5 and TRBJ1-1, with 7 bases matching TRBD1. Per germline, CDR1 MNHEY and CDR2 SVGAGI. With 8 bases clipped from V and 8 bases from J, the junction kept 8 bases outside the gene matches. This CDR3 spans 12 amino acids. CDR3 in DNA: TGTGCCAGCCATGGGACGGACAGGGAAGCTTTCTTT. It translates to CASHGTDREAFF.

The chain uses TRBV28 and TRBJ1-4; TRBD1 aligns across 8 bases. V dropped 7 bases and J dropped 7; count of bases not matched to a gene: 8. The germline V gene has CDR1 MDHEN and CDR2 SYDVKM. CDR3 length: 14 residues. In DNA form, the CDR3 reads TGTGCCAGCACTCCAGGGGGCAGAAGTGAAAAACTGTTTTTT. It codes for CASTPGGRSEKLFF.

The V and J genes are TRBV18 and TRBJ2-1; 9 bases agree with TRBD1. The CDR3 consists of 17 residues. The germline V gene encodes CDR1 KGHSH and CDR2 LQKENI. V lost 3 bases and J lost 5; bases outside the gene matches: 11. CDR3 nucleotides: TGTGCCAGCTCACCGCAGGACAGGGGAGGGATCCACAATGAGCAGTTCTTC. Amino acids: CASSPQDRGGIHNEQFF.